These T cell receptor beta chains were read from a single sample in a study of identical twins. TCRdb reanalysed the 5' RACE reads using MiXCR and keeps one entry per CDR3 protein. The profile shows over 600,000 distinct CDR3 sequences, 21% of them singletons. Separately, the same data were catalogued under a study of T cells expressing NK-cell markers.

The sample was PBMCs. Receptor source: a woman aged 18 to 35 in good health. The CDR3 runs from the conserved cysteine through the conserved F or W. Each record gives: V gene, clone size, J gene, D gene, CDR3 protein, CDR3 DNA. A D gene is named only where the DNA matches it firmly. Part of the rows lack a size; the others show once, few, many or a class for expanded clones.

v_gene: TRBV5-1
abundance: few
j_gene: TRBJ1-2
d_gene: -
CDR3aa: CASSLGTTFDYGYTF
CDR3nt: TGCGCCAGCAGCTTGGGCACCACATTCGACTATGGCTACACCTTC

v_gene: TRBV7-2
abundance: -
j_gene: TRBJ2-3
d_gene: -
CDR3aa: CASSFRDSRRADTQYF
CDR3nt: TGTGCCAGCAGCTTCCGGGACTCCCGTAGAGCAGATACGCAGTATTTT

v_gene: TRBV24-1
abundance: -
j_gene: TRBJ2-2
d_gene: -
CDR3aa: CATSDTGFPGELFF
CDR3nt: TGTGCCACCAGTGATACAGGGTTCCCCGGGGAGCTGTTTTTT

v_gene: TRBV24-1
abundance: few
j_gene: TRBJ2-1
d_gene: -
CDR3aa: CATSRAGHYEQFF
CDR3nt: TGTGCCACCAGTAGGGCAGGGCATTATGAGCAGTTCTTC

v_gene: TRBV5-1
abundance: -
j_gene: TRBJ1-1
d_gene: -
CDR3aa: CASSPGTGAFF
CDR3nt: TGCGCCAGCAGCCCGGGGACGGGGGCTTTCTTT

v_gene: TRBV29-1
abundance: few
j_gene: TRBJ2-1
d_gene: -
CDR3aa: CSAGLTAASSYNEQFF
CDR3nt: TGCAGCGCGGGCTTGACCGCGGCCAGCTCCTACAATGAGCAGTTCTTC

v_gene: TRBV12-3/TRBV12-4
abundance: many
j_gene: TRBJ1-5
d_gene: -
CDR3aa: CASSSRSQGISNQPQHF
CDR3nt: TGTGCCAGCAGTTCCCGGTCACAGGGAATCAGCAATCAGCCCCAGCATTTT

v_gene: TRBV18
abundance: few
j_gene: TRBJ2-2
d_gene: -
CDR3aa: CASSPGSATGELFF
CDR3nt: TGTGCCAGCTCACCAGGGTCGGCCACCGGGGAGCTGTTTTTT

v_gene: TRBV6-1
abundance: few
j_gene: TRBJ2-1
d_gene: -
CDR3aa: CASTRSAAVSYNEQFF
CDR3nt: TGTGCCAGCACCCGGTCAGCCGCCGTCTCCTACAATGAGCAGTTCTTC

v_gene: TRBV7-6
abundance: few
j_gene: TRBJ2-5
d_gene: -
CDR3aa: CASSSGTEEPQYF
CDR3nt: TGTGCCAGCAGTTCCGGGACGGAAGAGCCCCAGTACTTC

v_gene: TRBV20-1
abundance: -
j_gene: TRBJ2-7
d_gene: -
CDR3aa: CSASPGRNYEQYF
CDR3nt: TGCAGTGCATCACCCGGGAGAAACTACGAGCAGTACTTC

v_gene: TRBV15
abundance: few
j_gene: TRBJ1-2
d_gene: -
CDR3aa: CATSSFYGYTF
CDR3nt: TGTGCCACCAGCAGTTTCTATGGCTACACCTTC

v_gene: TRBV6-4
abundance: few
j_gene: TRBJ2-7
d_gene: -
CDR3aa: CASRTALSYEQYF
CDR3nt: TGTGCCAGCAGGACAGCCCTTTCCTACGAGCAGTACTTC

v_gene: TRBV20-1
abundance: many
j_gene: TRBJ1-4
d_gene: -
CDR3aa: CSARDRENEKLFF
CDR3nt: TGCAGTGCTAGAGATCGGGAGAATGAAAAACTGTTTTTT

v_gene: TRBV9
abundance: few
j_gene: TRBJ1-1
d_gene: TRBD1
CDR3aa: CASRAPGTVNTEAFF
CDR3nt: TGTGCCAGCAGAGCACCCGGGACAGTGAACACTGAAGCTTTCTTT

v_gene: TRBV9
abundance: few
j_gene: TRBJ2-3
d_gene: TRBD2
CDR3aa: CASSVATIAGALSLSTDTQYF
CDR3nt: TGTGCCAGCAGCGTAGCTACGATAGCGGGAGCCCTCTCCCTTAGCACAGATACGCAGTATTTT

v_gene: TRBV7-9
abundance: -
j_gene: TRBJ1-2
d_gene: TRBD1
CDR3aa: CASSLRRGVYGYTF
CDR3nt: TGTGCCAGCAGCTTACGCAGGGGGGTCTATGGCTACACCTTC

v_gene: TRBV15
abundance: -
j_gene: TRBJ2-3
d_gene: -
CDR3aa: CATSRDQWAYTQYF
CDR3nt: TGTGCCACCAGCAGAGATCAATGGGCATATACGCAGTATTTT

v_gene: TRBV20-1
abundance: -
j_gene: TRBJ2-3
d_gene: TRBD2
CDR3aa: CSARGLLRSGEDTQYF
CDR3nt: TGCAGTGCTAGAGGGCTGTTAAGAAGCGGGGAGGATACGCAGTATTTT

v_gene: TRBV20-1
abundance: -
j_gene: TRBJ2-1
d_gene: TRBD1
CDR3aa: CSVETPRTGDNEQFF
CDR3nt: TGCAGTGTTGAGACTCCTAGGACAGGGGACAATGAGCAGTTCTTC

v_gene: TRBV7-9
abundance: -
j_gene: TRBJ2-1
d_gene: -
CDR3aa: CASSSGQHNEQFF
CDR3nt: TGTGCCAGCAGTTCAGGACAGCACAATGAGCAGTTCTTC

v_gene: TRBV5-1
abundance: -
j_gene: TRBJ2-1
d_gene: TRBD2
CDR3aa: CASSIEREGPVNEQFF
CDR3nt: TGCGCCAGCAGCATCGAGCGGGAGGGCCCTGTCAATGAGCAGTTCTTC

v_gene: TRBV4-2
abundance: -
j_gene: TRBJ2-3
d_gene: TRBD2
CDR3aa: CASSQEGRGGDTQYF
CDR3nt: TGTGCCAGCAGCCAAGAGGGGCGGGGGGGAGATACGCAGTATTTT

v_gene: TRBV7-2
abundance: -
j_gene: TRBJ2-7
d_gene: -
CDR3aa: CASSLAPPVRRTANEQYF
CDR3nt: TGTGCCAGCAGCTTAGCACCCCCTGTTAGGCGGACCGCCAACGAGCAGTACTTC